Described below is a single TCR beta chain sequence and its context. Antigen unknown. This sample was included in a study of T cell responses to AZD1222 COVID-19 vaccine. Study-level results: Reports indicate that nearly half of spike-specific TCRs are directed at unmutated variant regions. A mostly white British donor set with more females was recruited, and clonal diversity was possibly underestimated. Along spike, vaccine-associated CD4 TCRs were found throughout, with dominance at 160-218 and 743-854.

The germline V and J ends were trimmed by 1 base and 6 bases, with 14 bases remaining between them. From germline, CDR1 is MGHRA and CDR2 YSYEKL. The CDR3 consists of 15 residues. The data were produced by immunoSEQ multiplex PCR, yet TCRdb's version contains in-frame clones alone and is incomplete. The sample includes over 70,000 clones, 70% to 80% of them seen just once. Source: peripheral blood, taken 28 days after the second dose of the MenACWY control vaccine. The TCR comes from an adult who received the MenACWY meningococcal vaccine as a control. V and J are TRBV4-1 and TRBJ2-3, with D maybe TRBD1 (5 bases). The CDR3 sequence: CASSQVVRDGDTQYF. Written as DNA, the CDR3 is TGCGCCAGCAGCCAAGTTGTCAGGGATGGGGATACGCAGTATTTT.